This T cell receptor (beta chain) was sequenced for a study of blood T cell repertoires in COVID-19. Overall study context: Sample material is recorded as cDNA or gDNA derived from T cells, B-cell-depleted T cells, or PBMCs.

With 5 bases removed from V and 6 bases from J, the gap between germline ends came to 7 bases. The CDR3 is made up of 12 amino acids. The germline gives CDR1 MDHEN, CDR2 SYDVKM. TCRdb's copy holds only in-frame clones and misses some; the assay was immunoSEQ multiplex PCR. This table holds 120,000 or so clones, 80% to 90% found once. The TCR comes from a man at least 80 years old with active or convalescent COVID-19. This chain joins TRBV28 and TRBJ1-4, with a tentative D call TRBD1 (6 bases). The sample consisted of peripheral blood. The CDR3: CASSRTDEKLFF. The CDR3 DNA is TGTGCCAGCAGTAGGACAGATGAAAAACTGTTTTTT.